Listed here are 18 T cell receptor beta chains from one sample, sequenced in a study of graft-versus-host responses after intestinal transplantation. Antigens for these TCRs are unknown. The repertoire was sequenced with immunoSEQ multiplex PCR; TCRdb's copy has only in-frame clones and lacks some. This table has about 110,000 clones, about 87% appearing once. The specimen comprised unstimulated CD4+ T cells sorted from spleen or lymph node cells, sampled before transplant. Receptor source: a human donor who was the organ donor for an intestinal transplant.

The gene calls are TRBV6-1 and TRBJ1-2; no clear D gene. V was clipped by 1 base and J by 5 bases, with 14 bases between them. Germline V CDR1 and CDR2: MNHNS, SASEGT. The CDR3 is made up of 15 amino acids. The CDR3 region has the DNA TGTGCCAGCAGTGAAGGGCTAGGACCGACTTATGGCTACACCTTC. Protein product: CASSEGLGPTYGYTF.

The chain couples TRBV11-3 to TRBJ2-7; 8 nucleotides match TRBD1. Looked up from germline, CDR1 is SGHNT and CDR2 is YENEEA. V dropped 1 base and J dropped 3; count of bases not matched to a gene: 11. The CDR3 is made up of 17 amino acids. CDR3 nucleotides: TGTGCCAGCAGCTTAGCGGGGTCTGGGACAGGAGGCTACGAGCAGTACTTC. Protein sequence: CASSLAGSGTGGYEQYF.

This chain connects TRBV6-9 to TRBJ1-5; no clear D gene. The V gene's germline CDR1 is MNHGY and CDR2 SVAAGI. The CDR3 loop spans 13 amino acids. V was cut by 5 bases and J by 5 bases, with 10 bases left in between. The CDR3 sequence is CASSEAADQPQHF. For the CDR3, the DNA is TGTGCCAGCAGTGAAGCGGCCGATCAGCCCCAGCATTTT.

CDR3 amino acids: CASSLYFNEQFF. DNA of the CDR3: TGTGCCAGCAGCTTATACTTCAATGAGCAGTTCTTC. The V and J genes are TRBV7-9 and TRBJ2-1; D gene uncertain. Germline V gene lookup returns CDR1 SEHNR and CDR2 FQNEAQ (reference sequence). There are 12 residues in the CDR3. Trimming pared 2 bases from V and 6 bases from J, leaving 5 bases between.

The chain carries TRBV2 and TRBJ2-5; TRBD1 is a possible D gene (6 bases). This CDR3 contains 13 residues. CDR1 is SNHLY, CDR2 FYNNEI, per germline. V was pared by 8 bases and J by 4 bases, with 14 bases between. The CDR3 loop is CASGPGHGETQYF. The CDR3, as DNA: TGTGCCAGCGGACCGGGACACGGAGAGACCCAGTACTTC.

The chain has TRBV19 and TRBJ2-2; weak D call: TRBD2 (5 bases). The CDR3 sequence is 15 residues long. The V end lost 3 bases, the J end lost 5 bases, and 13 bases lay between the germline ends. Germline loops: CDR1 LNHDA, CDR2 SQIVND (reference sequence). The CDR3 sequence: CASSMGLRETGELFF. The CDR3 DNA follows: TGTGCCAGTAGTATGGGCCTGAGGGAAACCGGGGAGCTGTTTTTT.

The DNA of the CDR3 is TGTGCCAGCTTTCGAAGTCCAGGCGAGCAGTACTTC. Encoded protein: CASFRSPGEQYF. The chain recombines TRBV6-1 with TRBJ2-7; D gene ambiguous. With 8 bases removed from V and 6 bases from J, the gap between germline ends came to 14 bases. Per germline, CDR1 MNHNS and CDR2 SASEGT. The CDR3 has 12 residues.

The V and J genes are TRBV10-1 and TRBJ1-1; perhaps TRBD1 as D (6 bases). Germline values: CDR1 WNHNN, CDR2 SYGVQD (reference sequence). The CDR3 has 15 residues. V shed 3 bases and J shed 3 bases, with 14 bases lying between them. CDR3 region: CASSDPSQGYTEAFF. The CDR3 region has the DNA TGCGCCAGCAGTGATCCCTCTCAGGGGTACACTGAAGCTTTCTTT.

The J gene is TRBJ2-3, the V gene TRBV18, with no clear D. The CDR3 contains 14 residues. V was cut by 2 bases and J by 2 bases, with 8 bases left in between. Germline V gene sequence: CDR1 KGHSH, CDR2 LQKENI. In DNA, the CDR3 is TGTGCCAGCTCACCATACCGGAACACAGATACGCAGTATTTT. This gives the protein CASSPYRNTDTQYF.

The chain recombines TRBV11-1 with TRBJ2-2; D is tentatively TRBD1 or TRBD2 (5 bases each). The CDR3 totals 15 residues. Germline V lookup: CDR1 SGHAT, CDR2 FQDESV (reference sequence). V lost 1 base to trimming and J lost 5 bases, with 11 bases between them. The CDR3 region has the DNA TGTGCCAGCAGCTTAGGGGGGAGTAATACCGGGGAGCTGTTTTTT. Its translation: CASSLGGSNTGELFF.

The chain employs TRBV15 and TRBJ1-3; 9 bases line up with TRBD1. This CDR3 has 17 residues. V shed 1 base, J shed 4 bases, and the junction held 8 bases outside the gene matches. The V gene's germline CDR1 is LNHNV and CDR2 YYDKDF (reference sequence). CDR3 in DNA: TGTGCCACCAGCAGAGCTCCCGGGACAGGGTTAGGAAACACCATATATTTT. Protein: CATSRAPGTGLGNTIYF. Together with reference TRBV15 and TRBJ1-3, the CDR3 gives the full variable domain: DAMVIQNPRYQVTQFGKPVTLSCSQTLNHNVMYWYQQKSSQAPKLLFHYYDKDFNNEADTPDNFQSRRPNTSFCFLDIRSPGLGDTAMYLCATSRAPGTGLGNTIYFGEGSWLTVV.

Here the CDR3 DNA reads TGTGCCAGCAGCCCTTGGGGGGATGGCCAGCCCCAGCATTTT. Encoded protein: CASSPWGDGQPQHF. The chain combines TRBV7-9 with TRBJ1-5, with D perhaps matching TRBD1 (5 bases). V lost 5 bases and J 7 bases, leaving 15 bases between the germline ends. CDR3 length: 14 amino acids. Germline lookup yields CDR1 SEHNR and CDR2 FQNEAQ (reference sequence).

The table lists this clone with a count of one. The chain combines TRBV29-1 with TRBJ1-1; perhaps TRBD1 as D (5 bases). V was shortened by 6 bases and J by 3 bases, with 11 bases between the two germline ends. This CDR3 region has 12 residues. CDR1 SQVTM and CDR2 ANQGSEA come from the germline V gene. The CDR3 DNA sequence: TGCAGCGTGTGGGGGTTGGACACTGAAGCTTTCTTT. Protein: CSVWGLDTEAFF.

This chain uses TRBV10-2 with TRBJ2-7; 7 bases fit TRBD1. V shed 6 bases, J shed 1 base, and the junction held 9 bases outside the gene matches. Germline CDR1 is WSHSY and CDR2 is SAAADI. The CDR3 covers 15 residues. The CDR3 protein is CASRGRQGYSYEQYF. Here the CDR3 DNA reads TGCGCCAGCAGGGGGAGACAGGGCTATTCCTACGAGCAGTACTTC.

J is TRBJ1-6 and V is TRBV5-1, with TRBD1 as a possible D gene (5 bases). Trimming took off 0 bases at V and 7 bases at J, with 11 bases between the two ends. CDR1 is SGHRS, CDR2 YFSETQ, per germline. The CDR3 is 15 amino acids. CDR3 nucleotide sequence: TGCGCCAGCAGCTTGGCAGGGAATCCCAATTCACCCCTCCACTTT. Encoded protein: CASSLAGNPNSPLHF.

This chain joins TRBV30 and TRBJ1-2; D not certain. CDR1 is GTSNPN and CDR2 is SVGIG in the germline V gene (reference sequence). This CDR3 contains 13 residues. V lost 0 bases to trimming and J lost 0 bases, with 5 bases between them. CDR3: CAWSVTSNYGYTF. Here the CDR3 DNA reads TGTGCCTGGAGTGTAACATCTAACTATGGCTACACCTTC.

The chain joins TRBV11-3 to TRBJ1-5; D is unclear. The CDR3 length is 13 residues. V gave up 5 bases and J gave up 5 bases, with 10 bases separating them. CDR1 is SGHNT and CDR2 is YENEEA in the germline V gene. CDR3 region: CASSPPRYQPQHF. In DNA form, the CDR3 reads TGTGCCAGCAGCCCTCCAAGGTATCAGCCCCAGCATTTT.

V usage is TRBV4-2 and J usage is TRBJ1-2; 7 bases match TRBD1. CDR3 length: 14 residues. V lost 1 base to trimming and J lost 5 bases; unmatched junction nucleotides: 4. The germline V gene encodes CDR1 LGHNA and CDR2 YNFKEQ. The CDR3 DNA reads TGTGCCAGCAGCCAAGGCGACAGGGTATATGGCTACACCTTC. Its protein is CASSQGDRVYGYTF.